The next 8 T cell receptor beta chains were all read from a single sample in a study of memory CD8 T cells in hepatitis C reinfection. The table came from immunoSEQ multiplex PCR; TCRdb's copy has only in-frame clones and leaves some out. The sample has 45,000 to 50,000 clones; approximately 89% are singletons. The time point: late/post reinfection, 12 to 24 weeks after detection. Sorted cells were sequenced directly ex vivo without any in vitro expansion. Material for sequencing was naive CD8+ T cells sorted from blood. The receptors were gathered from a man in his late teens or twenties with hepatitis C virus infection.

This clone turned up a few times. The genes are TRBV6-5 and TRBJ1-1, with 10 bases matching TRBD1. With V trimmed by 2 bases and J by 6 bases, 0 bases remained unmatched. Per germline, CDR1 MNHEY and CDR2 SVGAGI. The CDR3 covers 13 residues. The CDR3 DNA is TGTGCCAGCAGTTACGGGACAGGGGCTGAAGCTTTCTTT. Amino acids: CASSYGTGAEAFF.

The CDR3 loop reads CASSFDPGQGFNEQYF. As DNA, the CDR3 is TGTGCCAGCAGTTTTGATCCGGGACAGGGGTTCAACGAGCAGTACTTC. The chain links TRBV28 to TRBJ2-7, with 10 bases that match TRBD1. Germline trimming cut 3 bases from V and 5 bases from J; bases unmatched to any gene: 10. The CDR3 consists of 16 residues. Germline values: CDR1 MDHEN, CDR2 SYDVKM.

This clone has more than one count but fewer than ten. The CDR3 coding sequence is TGTGCCAGCGCCTTGGGCTACGAGCAGTACGTC. This codes for CASALGYEQYV. The rearrangement joins TRBV7-7 to TRBJ2-7; D remains ambiguous. Germline V gene sequence: CDR1 SSHAT, CDR2 FNYEAQ (reference sequence). The CDR3 is 11 amino acids. Trimming left V 8 bases short and J 3 bases short, with 8 bases between.

J is TRBJ2-7 and V is TRBV15; D possibly corresponds to TRBD2 (7 bases). V was shortened by 3 bases and J by 5 bases, with 14 bases between the two germline ends. Per germline, CDR1 LNHNV and CDR2 YYDKDF (reference sequence). This CDR3 has 14 residues. The CDR3 bases are TGTGCCACCAGCAGCCTGGGGGGGGCGGACGAGCAGTACTTC. Translation gives CATSSLGGADEQYF.

The V call is TRBV6-6, the J call TRBJ2-1; 10 bases line up with TRBD2. The V and J ends lost 2 bases and 8 bases, in that order; junction bases with no gene match: 6. CDR1 and CDR2 from the germline V gene are MNHNY and SVGAGI (reference sequence). The CDR3 consists of 15 residues. CDR3 nucleotide sequence: TGTGCCAGCAGTTACCCCGGGACTAGCGCTCATGAGCAGTTCTTC. This gives the protein CASSYPGTSAHEQFF.

This chain joins TRBV5-1 and TRBJ1-3; 11 nucleotides align to TRBD1. The CDR3 is 15 residues long. Germline assignment: CDR1 SGHRS and CDR2 YFSETQ. V shed 2 bases, J shed 7 bases, and the junction held 5 bases outside the gene matches. The CDR3 DNA sequence: TGCGCCAGCAGCTTCGGACAGGGGGCTTTGAACACCATATATTTT. Protein product: CASSFGQGALNTIYF.

The chain links TRBV6-5 to TRBJ2-1, with D possibly matching TRBD2 (6 bases). Per the germline V gene, CDR1 is MNHEY and CDR2 is SVGAGI. Trimming took 6 bases from V and 8 from J, leaving 14 bases between them. The CDR3 is 13 residues long. Here the CDR3 reads CASSQGAGHEQFF. CDR3 coding DNA: TGTGCCAGCAGCCAAGGAGCGGGCCATGAGCAGTTCTTC.

This chain links TRBV5-6 with TRBJ2-7; no firm D call. Per germline, CDR1 SGHDT and CDR2 YYEEEE. The V gene lost 1 base and the J gene lost 1 base, with 6 bases spanning the gap. The CDR3 sequence is 13 residues long. The CDR3 DNA is TGTGCCAGCAGCTTGACAGATTCCTACGAGCAGTACGTC. Encoded protein: CASSLTDSYEQYV.